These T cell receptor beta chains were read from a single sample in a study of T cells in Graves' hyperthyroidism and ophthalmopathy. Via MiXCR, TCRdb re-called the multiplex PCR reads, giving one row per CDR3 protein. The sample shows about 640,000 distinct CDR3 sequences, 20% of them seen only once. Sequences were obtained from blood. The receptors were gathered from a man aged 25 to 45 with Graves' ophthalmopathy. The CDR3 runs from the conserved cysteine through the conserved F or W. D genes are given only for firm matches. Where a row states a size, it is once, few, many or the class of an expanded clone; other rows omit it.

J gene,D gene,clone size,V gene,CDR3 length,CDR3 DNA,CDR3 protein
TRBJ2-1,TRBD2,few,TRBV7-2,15,TGTGCCAGCAGCTCCAAGCGGGAGGACTTTTTGGGGAGGTTCTTC,CASSSKREDFLGRFF
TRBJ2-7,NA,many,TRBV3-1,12,TGTGCCAGCAGCCCCTACACCCACGAGCAGTACTTC,CASSPYTHEQYF
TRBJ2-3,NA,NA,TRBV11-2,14,TGTGCCAGCAGCTTTCTCCGCGGCACAGATACGCAGTATTTT,CASSFLRGTDTQYF
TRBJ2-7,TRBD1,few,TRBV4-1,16,TGCGCCAGCAGCCAAGATGAGAACAGGGGAACCTACGAGCAGTACTTC,CASSQDENRGTYEQYF
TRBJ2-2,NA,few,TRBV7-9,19,TGTGCCAGCAGCTTAGGCCCCCATCCCGGGACAACGAACACCGGGGAGCTGTTTTTT,CASSLGPHPGTTNTGELFF
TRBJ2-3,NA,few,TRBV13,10,TGTGCCAGCGGGCCTAATACGCAGTATTTT,CASGPNTQYF
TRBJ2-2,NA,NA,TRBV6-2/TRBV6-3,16,TGTGCCAGCAGTTACGACCTAGCGACCCGCACCGGGGAGCTGTTTTTT,CASSYDLATRTGELFF
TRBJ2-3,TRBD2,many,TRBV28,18,TGTGCCAGCAGTTCGCCCCAGGGACTAGCGGGAGCTGTAGATACGCAGTATTTT,CASSSPQGLAGAVDTQYF
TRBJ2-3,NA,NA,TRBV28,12,TGTGCCAGCCGGGGGACCACAGATACGCAGTATTTT,CASRGTTDTQYF
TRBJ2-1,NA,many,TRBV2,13,TGTGCCAGCAGCGGGCTAGTCCACAATGAGCAGTTCTTC,CASSGLVHNEQFF
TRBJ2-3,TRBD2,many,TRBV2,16,TGTGCCAGCAGTGAGGGGACTAGCGGGAACCTGGATACGCAGTATTTT,CASSEGTSGNLDTQYF
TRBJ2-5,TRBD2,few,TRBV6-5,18,TGTGCCAGCAGTTACTCCCCCGAGGGAGCGGGATGGGAAGAGACCCAGTACTTC,CASSYSPEGAGWEETQYF
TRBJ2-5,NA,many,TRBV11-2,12,TGTGCCAGCAGCTACGACCAAGAGACCCAGTACTTC,CASSYDQETQYF
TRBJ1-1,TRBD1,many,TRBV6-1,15,TGTGCCAGCAGTGGCGAGACAGGGGCGAGCACTGAAGCTTTCTTT,CASSGETGASTEAFF
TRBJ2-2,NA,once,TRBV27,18,TGTGCCAGCAGTCTCAGGGTTGCGGGGACCCCGAACACCGGGGAGCTGTTTTTT,CASSLRVAGTPNTGELFF
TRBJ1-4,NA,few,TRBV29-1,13,TGCAGCGTTCTGCCCGGCGAGGATGAAAAACTGTTTTTT,CSVLPGEDEKLFF
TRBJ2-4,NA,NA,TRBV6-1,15,TGTGCCACACGGGGAGCGGACGGGACGTTAAACATTCAGTACTTC,CATRGADGTLNIQYF
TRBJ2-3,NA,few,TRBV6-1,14,TGTGCCAGCAGTTTTCGGACAGTCCAGGATACGCAGTATTTT,CASSFRTVQDTQYF
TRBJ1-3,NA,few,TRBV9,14,TGTGCCAGCAGCGCCCCGGACGTAGGAAACACCATATATTTT,CASSAPDVGNTIYF
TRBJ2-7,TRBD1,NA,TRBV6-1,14,TGTGCCAGCAGGGACCGGGACAGGGACTACGAGCAGTACTTC,CASRDRDRDYEQYF
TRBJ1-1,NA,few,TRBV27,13,TGTGCCAGCAGTTTGGGGGAGGACACTGAAGCTTTCTTT,CASSLGEDTEAFF
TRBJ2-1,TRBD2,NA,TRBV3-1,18,TGTGCCAGCAGCCGGGGACTAGCGGGAGAGCGAATACTCTGGACCCAGTTCTTC,CASSRGLAGERILWTQFF
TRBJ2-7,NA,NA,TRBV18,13,TGTGCCAGCTCTCAAAAGGGCCAATACGAGCAGTACTTC,CASSQKGQYEQYF
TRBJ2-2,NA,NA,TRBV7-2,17,TGTGCCAGCAGCTTAGGGCCGGGACCACCCTCCCGCGGGGAGCTGTTTTTT,CASSLGPGPPSRGELFF